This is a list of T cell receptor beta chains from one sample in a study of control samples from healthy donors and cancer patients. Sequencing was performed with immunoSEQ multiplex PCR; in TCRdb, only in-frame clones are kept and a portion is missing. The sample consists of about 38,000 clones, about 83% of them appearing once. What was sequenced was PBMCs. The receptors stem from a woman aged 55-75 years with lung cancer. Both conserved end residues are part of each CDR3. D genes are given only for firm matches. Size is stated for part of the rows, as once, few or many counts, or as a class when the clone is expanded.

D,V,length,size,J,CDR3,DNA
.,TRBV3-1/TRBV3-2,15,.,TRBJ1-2,CASSRNSQGHYGYTF,TGTGCCAGCAGCCGAAACAGCCAGGGGCACTATGGCTACACCTTC
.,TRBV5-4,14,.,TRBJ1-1,CASSLATGNTEAFF,TGTGCCAGCAGCTTGGCTACGGGTAACACTGAAGCTTTCTTT
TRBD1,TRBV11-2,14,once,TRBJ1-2,CASSLTGQGWGYTF,TGTGCCAGCAGCTTGACCGGACAGGGATGGGGCTACACCTTC
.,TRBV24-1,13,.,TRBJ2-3,CATSDPPTDTQYF,TGTGCCACCAGTGATCCCCCCACAGATACGCAGTATTTT
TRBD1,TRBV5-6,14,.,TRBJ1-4,CASSLGRGYEKLFF,TGTGCCAGCAGCTTGGGCAGGGGGTATGAAAAACTGTTTTTT
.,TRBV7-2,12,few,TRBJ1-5,CASNLNNQPQHF,TGTGCCAGCAACCTAAACAATCAGCCCCAGCATTTT
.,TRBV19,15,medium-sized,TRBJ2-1,CASSIGTPNYNEQFF,TGTGCCAGTAGTATAGGGACCCCAAACTACAATGAGCAGTTCTTC
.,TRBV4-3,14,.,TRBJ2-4,CASSQDLAKNIQYF,TGCGCCAGCAGCCAAGACTTAGCCAAAAACATTCAGTACTTC
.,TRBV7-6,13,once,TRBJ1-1,CASSLAWNTEAFF,TGTGCCAGCAGCTTAGCGTGGAACACTGAAGCTTTCTTT
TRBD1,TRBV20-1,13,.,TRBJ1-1,CSASDGRGTEAFF,TGCAGTGCTAGTGATGGCAGGGGGACTGAAGCTTTCTTT
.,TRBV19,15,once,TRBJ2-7,CASSIIETGPSEQYF,TGTGCCAGTAGTATAATCGAAACAGGCCCGTCGGAGCAGTACTTC
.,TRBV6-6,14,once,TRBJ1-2,CASSLVFIVDGYTF,TGTGCCAGCAGTTTGGTTTTCATAGTGGATGGCTACACCTTC
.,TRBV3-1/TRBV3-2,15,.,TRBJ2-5,CASSQEWNYQETQYF,TGTGCCAGCAGCCAAGAGTGGAACTACCAAGAGACCCAGTACTTC
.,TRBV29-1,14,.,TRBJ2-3,CSVEDPDGTDTQYF,TGCAGCGTTGAAGATCCGGATGGTACAGATACGCAGTATTTT
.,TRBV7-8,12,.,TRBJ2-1,CASSPRGDEQFF,TGTGCCAGCAGCCCCAGGGGGGATGAGCAGTTCTTC
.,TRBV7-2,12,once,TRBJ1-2,CASSFPYYGYTF,TGTGCCAGCAGCTTCCCATACTATGGCTACACCTTC
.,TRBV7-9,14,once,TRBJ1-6,CASRPRDVGSPLHF,TGTGCCAGCAGACCACGGGACGTAGGTTCACCCCTCCACTTT
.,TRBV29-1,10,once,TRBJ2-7,CSVVEYEQYF,TGCAGCGTTGTAGAGTACGAGCAGTACTTC
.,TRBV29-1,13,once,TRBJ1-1,CSVYRVPDTEAFF,TGCAGCGTGTACAGGGTGCCGGACACTGAAGCTTTCTTT
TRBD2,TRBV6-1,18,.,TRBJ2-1,CASSEALGLGAGDHEQFF,TGTGCCAGCAGTGAAGCGCTGGGGCTAGGAGCGGGAGACCATGAGCAGTTCTTC
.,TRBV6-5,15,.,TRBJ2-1,CASSYSGPPANEQFF,TGTGCCAGCAGTTACTCGGGACCCCCGGCTAATGAGCAGTTCTTC
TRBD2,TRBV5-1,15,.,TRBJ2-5,CASSGPSGGKETQYF,TGCGCCAGCAGTGGGCCTAGCGGGGGCAAAGAGACCCAGTACTTC
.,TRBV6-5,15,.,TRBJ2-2,CASERVRENTGELFF,TGTGCCAGCGAGAGGGTTCGGGAGAACACCGGGGAGCTGTTTTTT
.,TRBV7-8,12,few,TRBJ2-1,CASSPTYNEQFF,TGTGCCAGCAGCCCTACCTACAATGAGCAGTTCTTC
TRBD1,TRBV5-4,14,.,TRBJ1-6,CASSADRENSPLHF,TGTGCCAGCAGCGCCGACAGGGAAAATTCACCCCTCCACTTT
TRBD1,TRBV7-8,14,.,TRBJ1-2,CASSLGGTAYGYTF,TGTGCCAGCAGCTTAGGAGGGACAGCTTATGGCTACACCTTC
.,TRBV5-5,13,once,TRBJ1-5,CASSSDRTAPQHF,TGTGCCAGCAGCTCTGACAGGACTGCGCCCCAGCATTTT
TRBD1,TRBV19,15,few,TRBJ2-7,CASSTRTGRAYEQYF,TGTGCCAGTAGTACCCGGACAGGGAGAGCCTACGAGCAGTACTTC
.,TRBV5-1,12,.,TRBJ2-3,CASSLPTDTQYF,TGCGCCAGCAGCTTACCGACAGATACGCAGTATTTT
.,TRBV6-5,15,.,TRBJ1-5,CASRNVGHSNQPQHF,TGTGCCAGCAGGAACGTGGGCCATAGCAATCAGCCCCAGCATTTT
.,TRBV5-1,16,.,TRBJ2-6,CASSPRQSSGANVLTF,TGCGCCAGCAGCCCCCGACAGAGCTCTGGGGCCAACGTCCTGACTTTC
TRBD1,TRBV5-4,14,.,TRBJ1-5,CASSWGGQDQPQHF,TGTGCCAGCAGCTGGGGGGGACAGGATCAGCCCCAGCATTTT
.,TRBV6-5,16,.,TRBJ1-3,CASSYSWGAGGNTIYF,TGTGCCAGCAGTTACTCGTGGGGGGCTGGGGGAAACACCATATATTTT
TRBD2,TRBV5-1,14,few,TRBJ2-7,CASSLERGAYEQYF,TGCGCCAGCAGCTTGGAGCGGGGGGCCTACGAGCAGTACTTC
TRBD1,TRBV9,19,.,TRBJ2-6,CASSPTLGQRLSGANVLTF,TGTGCCAGCAGCCCCACCTTGGGACAGCGCCTCTCTGGGGCCAACGTCCTGACTTTC
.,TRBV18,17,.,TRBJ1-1,CASSPGTTTFMNTEAFF,TGTGCCAGCTCACCTGGGACCACCACGTTCATGAACACTGAAGCTTTCTTT
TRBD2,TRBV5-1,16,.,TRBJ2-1,CASSLGISGESNEQFF,TGCGCCAGCAGCTTGGGGATTAGCGGGGAGAGCAATGAGCAGTTCTTC
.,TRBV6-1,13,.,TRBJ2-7,CASSEKSSYEQYF,TGTGCCAGCAGTGAAAAGTCCTCCTACGAGCAGTACTTC
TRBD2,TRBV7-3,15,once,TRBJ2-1,CASSLGLAGDNEQFF,TGTGCCAGCAGCTTAGGGCTAGCGGGCGATAATGAGCAGTTCTTC
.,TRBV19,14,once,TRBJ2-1,CASSRSTGGDEQFF,TGTGCCAGTAGTAGATCGACAGGAGGGGATGAGCAGTTCTTC
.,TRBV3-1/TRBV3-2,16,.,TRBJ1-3,CASSRMDILVGNTIYF,TGTGCCAGCAGCCGTATGGATATCCTTGTTGGAAACACCATATATTTT
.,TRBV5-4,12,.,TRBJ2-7,CASSFDNYEQYF,TGTGCCAGCAGCTTTGACAACTACGAGCAGTACTTC
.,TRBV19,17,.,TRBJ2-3,CASSMSSGPFLTDTQYF,TGTGCCAGTAGTATGAGTTCCGGGCCGTTCCTCACAGATACGCAGTATTTT
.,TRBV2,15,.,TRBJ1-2,CASSEAGALNYGYTF,TGTGCCAGCAGTGAGGCGGGGGCTTTAAACTATGGCTACACCTTC
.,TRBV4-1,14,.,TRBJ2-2,CASSQALNTGELFF,TGCGCCAGCAGCCAAGCTCTCAACACCGGGGAGCTGTTTTTT
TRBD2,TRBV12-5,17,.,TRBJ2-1,CASGSSKLAGTYNEQFF,TGTGCTAGTGGTTCGAGTAAGCTAGCGGGGACTTACAATGAGCAGTTCTTC
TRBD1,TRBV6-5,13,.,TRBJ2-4,CASPGQGGDIQYF,TGTGCCAGCCCTGGACAGGGAGGAGACATTCAGTACTTC
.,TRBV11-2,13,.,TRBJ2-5,CASSLDRGETQYF,TGTGCCAGCAGCTTAGACAGGGGAGAGACCCAGTACTTC
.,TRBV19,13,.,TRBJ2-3,CASSIDFTDTQYF,TGTGCCAGTAGTATCGACTTCACAGATACGCAGTATTTT
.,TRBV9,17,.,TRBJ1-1,CASSPLLGRGADTEAFF,TGTGCCAGCAGCCCCCTTCTCGGTCGGGGGGCTGACACTGAAGCTTTCTTT